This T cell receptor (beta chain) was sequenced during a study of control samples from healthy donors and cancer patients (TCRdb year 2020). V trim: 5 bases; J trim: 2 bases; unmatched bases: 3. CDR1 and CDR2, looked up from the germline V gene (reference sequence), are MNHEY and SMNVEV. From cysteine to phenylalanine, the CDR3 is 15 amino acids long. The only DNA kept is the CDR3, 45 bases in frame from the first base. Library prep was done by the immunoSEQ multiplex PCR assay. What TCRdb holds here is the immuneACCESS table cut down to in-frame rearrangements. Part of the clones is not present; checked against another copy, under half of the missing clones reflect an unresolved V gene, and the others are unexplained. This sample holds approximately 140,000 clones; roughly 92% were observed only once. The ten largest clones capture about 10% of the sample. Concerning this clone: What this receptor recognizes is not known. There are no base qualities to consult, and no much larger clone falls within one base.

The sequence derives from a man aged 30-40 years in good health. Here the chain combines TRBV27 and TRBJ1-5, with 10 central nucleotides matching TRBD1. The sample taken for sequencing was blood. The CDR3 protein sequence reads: CASSRDRGGNQPQHF. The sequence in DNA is TGTGCCAGCAGTCGGGACAGGGGTGGCAATCAGCCCCAGCATTTT.